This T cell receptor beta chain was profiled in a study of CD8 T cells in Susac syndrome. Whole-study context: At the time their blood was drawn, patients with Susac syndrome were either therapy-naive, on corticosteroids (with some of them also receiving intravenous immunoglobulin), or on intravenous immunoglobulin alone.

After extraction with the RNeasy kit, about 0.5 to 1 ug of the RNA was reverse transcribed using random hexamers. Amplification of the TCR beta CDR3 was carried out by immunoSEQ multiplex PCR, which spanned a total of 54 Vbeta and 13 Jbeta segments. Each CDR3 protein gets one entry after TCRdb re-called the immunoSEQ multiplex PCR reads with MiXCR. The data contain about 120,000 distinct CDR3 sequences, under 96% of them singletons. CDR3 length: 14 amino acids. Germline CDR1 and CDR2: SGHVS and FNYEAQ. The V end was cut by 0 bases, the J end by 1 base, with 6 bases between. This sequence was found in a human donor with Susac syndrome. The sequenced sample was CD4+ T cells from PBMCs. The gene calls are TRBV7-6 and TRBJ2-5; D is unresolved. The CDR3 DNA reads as TGTGCCAGCAGCTTAGCCTTGGGCCAAGAGACCCAGTACTTC. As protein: CASSLALGQETQYF.